The rows below give T cell receptor beta chains drawn from one sample of a study of graft-versus-host responses after intestinal transplantation. Antigen specificity for these receptors is unknown. Clones were read by immunoSEQ multiplex PCR, and TCRdb kept only the in-frame ones, dropping some. The profile shows approximately 90,000 clones, about 87% of them singletons. The sequencing here drew on unstimulated CD4+ T cells sorted from spleen or lymph node cells, taken before transplant. The receptor source for this set is a human donor who was the organ donor for an intestinal transplant. Each CDR3 is given without its conserved first and last residue. The D gene is left open where the match is weak.

j_call: TRBJ2-5; d_call: TRBD1; v_call: TRBV5-1; cdr3_aa: ASSGRTGVRQETQY
j_call: TRBJ2-7; d_call: .; v_call: TRBV18; cdr3_aa: ASSPTLAYTYEQY
j_call: TRBJ1-2; d_call: TRBD1; v_call: TRBV27; cdr3_aa: ASRGGRQGANYGYT
j_call: TRBJ2-7; d_call: .; v_call: TRBV7-9; cdr3_aa: ASSKNNTSSYEQY
j_call: TRBJ2-3; d_call: TRBD2; v_call: TRBV9; cdr3_aa: ASSGRDLAGADTQY
j_call: TRBJ2-1; d_call: .; v_call: TRBV28; cdr3_aa: ASSLEGEQF
j_call: TRBJ2-5; d_call: .; v_call: TRBV9; cdr3_aa: ASSVGTLDLETQY
j_call: TRBJ2-7; d_call: .; v_call: TRBV15; cdr3_aa: ATSMDTREQY
j_call: TRBJ2-7; d_call: TRBD2; v_call: TRBV13; cdr3_aa: ASRPAGDSSPD
j_call: TRBJ1-1; d_call: TRBD1; v_call: TRBV5-8; cdr3_aa: ASSTETGSWSEAF
j_call: TRBJ2-7; d_call: TRBD2; v_call: TRBV18; cdr3_aa: ASSYPRGGIHEQY
j_call: TRBJ2-7; d_call: TRBD2; v_call: TRBV7-8; cdr3_aa: ASSQREGTYEQY
j_call: TRBJ2-3; d_call: .; v_call: TRBV5-6; cdr3_aa: ASSLVGTSDTDTQY
j_call: TRBJ1-6; d_call: TRBD1; v_call: TRBV5-6; cdr3_aa: ASRRQGIGSPLH
j_call: TRBJ2-2; d_call: .; v_call: TRBV27; cdr3_aa: ASQAGLASTGELF
j_call: TRBJ1-2; d_call: TRBD1; v_call: TRBV2; cdr3_aa: ASGARDRGLGGYT
j_call: TRBJ2-5; d_call: .; v_call: TRBV6-1; cdr3_aa: ASRHSQETQY
j_call: TRBJ2-7; d_call: TRBD1; v_call: TRBV7-3; cdr3_aa: ASSLIEGAGEQY
j_call: TRBJ2-3; d_call: .; v_call: TRBV4-1; cdr3_aa: ASSQVGGKTDTQY
j_call: TRBJ1-2; d_call: TRBD1; v_call: TRBV4-1; cdr3_aa: ASSQPGQARYGYT
j_call: TRBJ1-2; d_call: TRBD1; v_call: TRBV4-2; cdr3_aa: ASSQVPAGQPHGYT
j_call: TRBJ2-3; d_call: TRBD2; v_call: TRBV4-1; cdr3_aa: ASSQEGGGSTDTQY
j_call: TRBJ2-3; d_call: .; v_call: TRBV18; cdr3_aa: ASSSSWGGQDTQY
j_call: TRBJ2-5; d_call: .; v_call: TRBV5-1; cdr3_aa: ASSSITGLWKTQY
j_call: TRBJ1-4; d_call: .; v_call: TRBV19; cdr3_aa: ASTQVRGEKLF
j_call: TRBJ1-3; d_call: .; v_call: TRBV2; cdr3_aa: ASSGGGNTIY
j_call: TRBJ2-1; d_call: .; v_call: TRBV28; cdr3_aa: ASSSGAKEQF
j_call: TRBJ2-7; d_call: TRBD1; v_call: TRBV27; cdr3_aa: ASSFRDSLPY
j_call: TRBJ2-7; d_call: .; v_call: TRBV11-2; cdr3_aa: ASSRNYVHSSYEQY